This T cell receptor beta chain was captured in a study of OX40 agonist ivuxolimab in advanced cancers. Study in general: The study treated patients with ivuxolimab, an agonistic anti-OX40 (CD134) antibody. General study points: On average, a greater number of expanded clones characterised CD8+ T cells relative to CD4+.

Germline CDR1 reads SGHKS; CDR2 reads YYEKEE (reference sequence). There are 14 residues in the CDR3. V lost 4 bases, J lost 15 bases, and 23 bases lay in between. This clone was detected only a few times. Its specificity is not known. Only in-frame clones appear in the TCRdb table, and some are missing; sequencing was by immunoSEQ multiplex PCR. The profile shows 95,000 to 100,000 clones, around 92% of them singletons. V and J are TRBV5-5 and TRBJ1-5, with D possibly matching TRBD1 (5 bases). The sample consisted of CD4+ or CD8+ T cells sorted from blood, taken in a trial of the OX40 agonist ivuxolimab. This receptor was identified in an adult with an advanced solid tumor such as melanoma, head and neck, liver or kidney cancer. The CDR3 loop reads CASSSSLYIRETHF. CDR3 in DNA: TGTGCCAGCAGCAGCAGCTTGTATATCAGGGAGACGCATTTT.